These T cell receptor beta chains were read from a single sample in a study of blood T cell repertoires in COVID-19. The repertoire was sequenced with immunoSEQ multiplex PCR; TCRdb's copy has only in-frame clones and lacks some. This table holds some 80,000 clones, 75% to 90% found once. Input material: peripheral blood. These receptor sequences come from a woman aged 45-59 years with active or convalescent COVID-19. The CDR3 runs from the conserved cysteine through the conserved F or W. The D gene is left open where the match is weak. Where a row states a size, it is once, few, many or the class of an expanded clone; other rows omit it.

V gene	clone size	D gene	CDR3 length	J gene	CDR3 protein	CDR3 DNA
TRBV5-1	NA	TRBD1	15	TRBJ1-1	CASSLQGWKNTEAFF	TGCGCCAGCAGCTTACAGGGGTGGAAGAACACTGAAGCTTTCTTT
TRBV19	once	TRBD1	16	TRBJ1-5	CASTPGQGDSNQPQHF	TGTGCCAGTACCCCTGGACAGGGAGATAGCAATCAGCCCCAGCATTTT
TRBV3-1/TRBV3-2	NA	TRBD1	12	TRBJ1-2	CASTRQGVGYTF	TGTGCCAGCACCCGACAGGGCGTAGGCTACACCTTC
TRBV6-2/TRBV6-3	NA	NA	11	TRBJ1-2	CASSYQGPYTF	TGTGCCAGCAGTTATCAGGGGCCCTACACCTTC
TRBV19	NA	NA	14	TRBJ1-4	CASSRGPRGEKLFF	TGTGCCAGTAGTAGGGGCCCCCGCGGTGAAAAACTGTTTTTT
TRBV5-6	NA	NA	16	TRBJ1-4	CASSRDTEAPNEKLFF	TGTGCCAGCAGCAGGGACACCGAGGCCCCTAATGAAAAACTGTTTTTT
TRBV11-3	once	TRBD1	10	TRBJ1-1	CASKGTGAFF	TGTGCCAGCAAAGGGACAGGGGCTTTCTTT
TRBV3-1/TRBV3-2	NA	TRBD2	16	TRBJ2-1	CASSQVRGARSNEQFF	TGTGCCAGCAGCCAAGTGCGGGGGGCTCGTTCCAATGAGCAGTTCTTC
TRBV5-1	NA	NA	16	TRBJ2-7	CASSLAAVWGRTEQYF	TGCGCCAGCAGCTTGGCCGCGGTCTGGGGGCGGACCGAGCAGTACTTC
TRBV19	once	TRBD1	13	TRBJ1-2	CASSMGQGYGYTF	TGTGCCAGTAGTATGGGACAGGGCTATGGCTACACCTTC
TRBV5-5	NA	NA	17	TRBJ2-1	CASSGGTNPFSYNEQFF	TGTGCCAGCAGCGGTGGGACAAATCCCTTCTCCTACAATGAGCAGTTCTTC
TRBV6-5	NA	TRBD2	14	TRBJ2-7	CASSSRGRAIEQYF	TGTGCCAGCAGTTCCCGTGGGAGGGCGATCGAGCAGTACTTC
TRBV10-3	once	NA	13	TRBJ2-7	CAISERQVDEQYF	TGTGCCATCAGTGAGCGGCAGGTTGACGAGCAGTACTTC
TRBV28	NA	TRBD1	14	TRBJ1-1	CASSSWGDSLKAFF	TGTGCCAGCAGTTCCTGGGGGGACAGCCTGAAAGCTTTCTTT
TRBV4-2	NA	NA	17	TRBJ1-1	CASSQVKGALMNTEAFF	TGTGCCAGCAGCCAAGTGAAGGGAGCACTAATGAACACTGAAGCTTTCTTT
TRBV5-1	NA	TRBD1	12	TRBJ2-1	CASRGQGYEQFF	TGCGCCAGCAGGGGACAGGGCTATGAGCAGTTCTTC
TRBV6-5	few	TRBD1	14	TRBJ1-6	CASSYEGGNSPLHF	TGTGCCAGCAGTTACGAAGGGGGCAATTCACCCCTCCACTTT
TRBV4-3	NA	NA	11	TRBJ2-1	CASSPDNEQFF	TGCGCCAGCAGCCCCGACAATGAGCAGTTCTTC
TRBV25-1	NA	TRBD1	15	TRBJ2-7	CASSFPGQGKYEQYF	TGTGCCAGCAGTTTCCCGGGACAGGGGAAATACGAGCAGTACTTC
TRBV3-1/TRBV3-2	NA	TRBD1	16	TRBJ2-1	CASSRAGTGVNNEQFF	TGTGCCAGCAGCCGAGCAGGGACAGGGGTCAACAATGAGCAGTTCTTC
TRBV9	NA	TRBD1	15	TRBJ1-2	CASSGPGQGNYGYTF	TGTGCCAGCAGCGGACCGGGACAGGGGAACTATGGCTACACCTTC
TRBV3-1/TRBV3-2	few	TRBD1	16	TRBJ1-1	CASSQPPGTVSPEAFF	TGTGCCAGCAGCCAACCTCCCGGGACAGTGTCTCCTGAAGCTTTCTTT
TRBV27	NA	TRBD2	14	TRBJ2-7	CASSYRGESYEQYF	TGTGCCAGCAGTTATCGGGGGGAGAGCTACGAGCAGTACTTC
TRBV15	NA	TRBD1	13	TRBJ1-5	CATSNRGYQPQHF	TGTGCCACCAGCAACAGGGGATATCAGCCCCAGCATTTT
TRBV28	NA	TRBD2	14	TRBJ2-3	CASSPTSGKDTQYF	TGTGCCAGCAGTCCCACTAGCGGCAAAGATACGCAGTATTTT
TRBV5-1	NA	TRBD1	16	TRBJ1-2	CASSGGTGYSNYGYTF	TGCGCCAGCAGCGGGGGGACAGGATATTCTAACTATGGCTACACCTTC
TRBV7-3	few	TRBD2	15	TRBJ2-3	CASSLGQRGTDTQYF	TGTGCCAGCAGCTTAGGGCAGCGGGGGACAGATACGCAGTATTTT
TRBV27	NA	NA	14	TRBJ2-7	CASSYMTGPYEQYF	TGTGCCAGCAGTTATATGACAGGCCCCTACGAGCAGTACTTC
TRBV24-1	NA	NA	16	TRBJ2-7	CATSETGTSSTYEQYF	TGTGCCACCAGTGAGACCGGGACATCTTCGACCTACGAGCAGTACTTC
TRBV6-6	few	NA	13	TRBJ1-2	CASTPEGTGGYTF	TGTGCCAGCACCCCCGAGGGGACTGGGGGCTACACCTTC
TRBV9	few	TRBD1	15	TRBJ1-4	CASSEMGQSGEKLFF	TGTGCCAGCAGCGAGATGGGACAGTCTGGGGAAAAACTGTTTTTT